Listed below are T cell receptor beta chains from one sample, sequenced in a study of beta chain features in type 1 diabetes. TCRdb's copy holds only in-frame clones and misses some; the assay was immunoSEQ multiplex PCR. This table holds hundreds of thousands of clones, approximately 15% found once. The source material was naive CD4+ T cells from blood. The source of these receptors is a man aged 25 to 40 in good health. CDR3s include the opening cysteine and the closing phenylalanine or tryptophan. The order of the fields is D gene, V gene, clone size, J gene, CDR3 protein, CDR3 DNA. The D gene is left open where the match is weak. Some rows mark clone size as missing; the rest say once, few, many or name a class of expanded clone.

D: TRBD2
V: TRBV6-4
size: .
J: TRBJ2-3
CDR3: CASSGVERGDTDTQYF
DNA: TGTGCCAGCAGTGGCGTTGAGCGGGGGGACACAGATACGCAGTATTTT

D: TRBD2
V: TRBV13
size: few
J: TRBJ2-3
CDR3: CASSYSPGLARGTDTQYF
DNA: TGTGCCAGCAGCTATTCCCCGGGACTAGCGAGGGGCACAGATACGCAGTATTTT

D: .
V: TRBV18
size: few
J: TRBJ2-6
CDR3: CASSPDLTGANVLTF
DNA: TGTGCCAGCTCACCAGACCTAACTGGGGCCAACGTCCTGACTTTC

D: TRBD2
V: TRBV7-2
size: .
J: TRBJ2-3
CDR3: CASSFGPGTSGRFAQYF
DNA: TGTGCCAGCAGCTTCGGACCGGGGACTAGCGGGAGGTTTGCGCAGTATTTT

D: TRBD1
V: TRBV5-6
size: .
J: TRBJ2-1
CDR3: CASSWGQPDSYNEQFF
DNA: TGTGCCAGCAGCTGGGGACAGCCAGATTCCTACAATGAGCAGTTCTTC

D: TRBD1
V: TRBV10-3
size: few
J: TRBJ2-1
CDR3: CAITTGTGYNEQFF
DNA: TGTGCCATCACCACCGGGACAGGTTACAATGAGCAGTTCTTC

D: TRBD2
V: TRBV5-4
size: few
J: TRBJ2-2
CDR3: CASSRLAGATGELFF
DNA: TGTGCCAGCAGCCGACTAGCGGGGGCCACCGGGGAGCTGTTTTTT

D: .
V: TRBV10-3
size: few
J: TRBJ2-3
CDR3: CAITFDSTSTDTQYF
DNA: TGTGCCATCACCTTCGACTCTACTAGCACAGATACGCAGTATTTT

D: TRBD2
V: TRBV12-5
size: .
J: TRBJ2-3
CDR3: CASGISGLVTDTQYF
DNA: TGTGCTAGTGGAATTTCGGGACTAGTTACAGATACGCAGTATTTT

D: TRBD2
V: TRBV9
size: .
J: TRBJ2-2
CDR3: CASSVDGTSTGELFF
DNA: TGTGCCAGCAGCGTAGACGGGACTAGCACCGGGGAGCTGTTTTTT

D: .
V: TRBV15
size: .
J: TRBJ2-1
CDR3: CATSRVGQGGNEQFF
DNA: TGTGCCACCAGCAGAGTAGGGCAGGGCGGTAATGAGCAGTTCTTC

D: TRBD2
V: TRBV29-1
size: few
J: TRBJ2-1
CDR3: CSVGRGLAAGNEQFF
DNA: TGCAGCGTTGGACGGGGACTAGCGGCAGGCAATGAGCAGTTCTTC

D: TRBD1
V: TRBV4-3
size: .
J: TRBJ2-5
CDR3: CASSQEGTGGETQYF
DNA: TGCGCCAGCAGCCAAGAAGGGACAGGGGGCGAGACCCAGTACTTC

D: .
V: TRBV27
size: .
J: TRBJ1-5
CDR3: CASSPVYARRRSNQPQHF
DNA: TGTGCCAGCAGTCCCGTTTATGCCAGGAGACGCAGCAATCAGCCCCAGCATTTT